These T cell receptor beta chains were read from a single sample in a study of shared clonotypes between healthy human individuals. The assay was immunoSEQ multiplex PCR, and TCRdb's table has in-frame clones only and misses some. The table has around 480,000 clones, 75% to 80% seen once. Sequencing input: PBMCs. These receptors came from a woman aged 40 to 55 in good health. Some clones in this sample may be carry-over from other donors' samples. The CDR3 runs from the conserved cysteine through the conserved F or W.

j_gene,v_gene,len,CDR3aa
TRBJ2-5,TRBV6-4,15,CATTPIQEIQETQYF
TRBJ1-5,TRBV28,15,CASWGVGTPNQPQHF
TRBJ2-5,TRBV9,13,CASSVSGQETQYF
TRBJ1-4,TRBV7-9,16,CASSTGAGASSEKLFF
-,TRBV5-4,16,CASSLLAGGSSYEQYF
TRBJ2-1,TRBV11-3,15,CASSEEASGYNEQFF
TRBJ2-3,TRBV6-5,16,CASSSLSGRSTDTQYF
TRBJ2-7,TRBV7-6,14,CASSTGQGAYEQYF
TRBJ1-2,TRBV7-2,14,CASRDPGDFYGYTF
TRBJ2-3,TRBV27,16,CASSRGTSGRRDTQYF
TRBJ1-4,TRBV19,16,CASSSGDAVANEKLFF
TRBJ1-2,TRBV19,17,CASTPQGPALNSYGYTF
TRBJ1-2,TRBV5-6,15,CASSATGGADYGYTF
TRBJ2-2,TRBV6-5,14,CASSRDTNTGELFF
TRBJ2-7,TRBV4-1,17,CASSLPPSGSRLEEQYF
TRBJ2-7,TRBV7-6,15,CASSEDRGRNYEQYF
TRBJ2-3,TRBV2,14,CASSLSKSTDTQYF
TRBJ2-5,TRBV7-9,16,CASSKPTTGNQETQYF
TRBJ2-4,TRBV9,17,CASSSNPGQGEKNIQYF
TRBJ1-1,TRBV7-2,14,CASSLAVGTTEAFF
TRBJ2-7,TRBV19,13,CASSTDNDYEQYF
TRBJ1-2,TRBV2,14,CASKSGQGAFGYTF
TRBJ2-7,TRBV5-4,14,CASSSQGVGYEQYF
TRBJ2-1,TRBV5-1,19,CASSPGGTSGRSSYNEQFF
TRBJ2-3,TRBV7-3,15,CASSLMMQPTDTQYF
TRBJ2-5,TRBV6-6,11,CASSNRETQYF
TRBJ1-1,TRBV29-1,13,CSVVLSFGTEAFF
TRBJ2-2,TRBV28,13,CASSLGHTGELFF
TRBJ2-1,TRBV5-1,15,CASSLLQREGREQFF
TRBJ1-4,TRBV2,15,CASSMYSTDNEKLFF
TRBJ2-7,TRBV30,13,CAWAGQNSYEQYF
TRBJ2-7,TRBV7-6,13,CASSLAGQREQYF
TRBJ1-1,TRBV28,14,CASSLVRENTEAFF
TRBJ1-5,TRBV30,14,CAWSFGRGDQPQHF
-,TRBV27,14,CASSNRDSPYEQYF
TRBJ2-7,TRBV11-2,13,CASSPSGQGEQYF
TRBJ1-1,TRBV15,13,CATSRRTGTEAFF
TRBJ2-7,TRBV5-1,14,CASSPRDRSYEQYF
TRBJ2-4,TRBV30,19,CAWSLGLAGGPRAKNIQYF
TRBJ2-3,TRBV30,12,CAWGGSTDTQYF
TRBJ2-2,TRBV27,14,CASSLSPGTGELFF
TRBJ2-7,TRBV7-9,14,CASSPGDSSYEQYF
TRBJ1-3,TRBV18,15,CASSPKGGSGNTIYF
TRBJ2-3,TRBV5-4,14,CASTQRGGGDTQYF
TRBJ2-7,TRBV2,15,CASSERDRGRNEQYF
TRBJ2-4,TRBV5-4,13,CASSFGDRNIQYF
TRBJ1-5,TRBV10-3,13,CAIRGTANQPQHF
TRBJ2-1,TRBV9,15,CASSVEYPSYNEQFF
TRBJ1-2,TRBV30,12,CAWSEGYYGYTF
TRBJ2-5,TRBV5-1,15,CASSLVGQGWETQYF
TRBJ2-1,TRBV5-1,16,CASSLVASGSYNEQFF
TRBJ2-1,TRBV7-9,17,CASSSTGTSGRLDEQFF
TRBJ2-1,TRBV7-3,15,CASSLEPGFYNEQFF
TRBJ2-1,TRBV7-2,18,CASSLWPLSRGPNNEQFF
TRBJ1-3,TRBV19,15,CASSIPGRAGNTIYF
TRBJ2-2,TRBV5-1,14,CASSLDVNTGELFF
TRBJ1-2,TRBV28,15,CASSLVVGRAYGYTF
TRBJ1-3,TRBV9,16,CASSVDGTGQGNTIYF
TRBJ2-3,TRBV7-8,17,CASSEGAGLISTDTQYF